This T cell receptor (beta chain) was sequenced in a study of T cell changes during pregnancy in multiple sclerosis. Deletions cut 2 bases from V and 4 bases from J, with 18 bases between. Germline assignment: CDR1 LGHNA and CDR2 YNFKEQ. This CDR3 spans 16 amino acids. TCRdb keeps only in-frame clones here, not all; method: immunoSEQ multiplex PCR. Altogether some 110,000 clones are present, 85% to 95% being singletons, with the ten largest covering less than 2%. The sequencing here drew on peripheral blood, taken after pregnancy. V and J are TRBV4-2 and TRBJ2-7; maybe TRBD1 (6 bases). This receptor was taken from a female donor with multiple sclerosis, enrolled in a pregnancy study. This chain's CDR3 is CASSQNRQGRGYEQYF. CDR3 in DNA: TGTGCCAGCAGCCAAAACCGTCAGGGGCGTGGGTACGAGCAGTACTTC.